This TCR beta chain emerged from a study of blood T cell repertoires in COVID-19. Study details: Donors in the United States, Italy and Spain gave samples during acute or convalescent COVID-19. From T cells, B-cell-depleted T cells, or PBMCs came the material, which was cDNA or gDNA.

With 7 bases clipped from V and 4 bases from J, the junction kept 8 bases outside the gene matches. The CDR3 is made up of 15 amino acids. The germline CDR1 and CDR2 sequences are MGHRA and YSYEKL. Authors' data handling: Scientists estimated how many nucleated cells there were by amplifying reference gene primers. Clones were sequenced by immunoSEQ multiplex PCR, and TCRdb holds only the in-frame ones, with some missing. V, J and clone size derive from that table, while D and trimming were established from the DNA sequence. The table includes around 200,000 clones, 70% to 90% detected once. The chain has TRBV4-1 and TRBJ2-3, with 10 bases that match TRBD2. The clonotype was recovered from a man aged 50-60 years with acute or convalescent COVID-19. The sample consisted of peripheral blood. CDR3 amino acids: CASNKRGGSADTQYF. CDR3 DNA sequence: TGCGCCAGCAATAAGCGGGGGGGCTCCGCAGATACGCAGTATTTT.